The source of this TCR beta chain is a study of cytomegalovirus exposure and HLA in healthy donors (dated by TCRdb to about 2017). Background for the entire study: In an earlier analysis of approximately 640 of the donors, about 260 Gb of sequence data and approximately 120 million unique TCR beta sequences from 180 million or so T cells were reported. About 310 gigabases of sequencing data and tens of millions of unique TCR sequences were included in an early release covering 500 to 750 HLA-typed donors. HLA typing included class I and class II loci at four-digit resolution. Across some 400 genotyped donors of the cohort, an average of roughly 250,000 unique TCR beta nucleotide sequences per donor were sequenced, and 15% to 20% of those sequences were non-productive. Besides the first cohort of hundreds of subjects, a separate validation cohort made up of around 120 different subjects was used. To predict cytomegalovirus infection status, the study combined high-throughput TCR immunosequencing, statistical association of individual TCRs with disease status, and machine learning. In an earlier analysis of 500 to 650 of the donors, high-throughput TCR beta sequencing was used to judge whether each TCR beta V gene segment behaved as functional or pseudogenic. Roughly 5 DR-DQ haplotypes were handled as single units for association and clustering because linkage in the cohort was strong. Donor age, sex, ethnicity and CMV serostatus were collected together with the repertoire data. A later genetic analysis used genome-wide SNP genotypes for about three fifths of the 666 donors, treating that subset as a discovery cohort. A later analysis re-analyzed previously published TCR beta repertoires from 650 to 800 donors and added high-resolution HLA genotyping to study TCR occurrence patterns. The T cell repertoires of around 670 subjects were profiled by immunosequencing and related to cytomegalovirus serostatus. In the later analysis, no new phenotypic data were used to find candidate immune exposures; instead, reliance was placed on TCR beta sequences and their occurrence across donors. The study aimed to test whether cataloging public T cell receptors could reveal signatures of past pathogen exposure. The number of donors typed differed by locus, with 629-630 for A, B, C, DRB1 and DQB1, roughly 550 for DQA1, 606 for DPA1, and some 470 for DPB1. Every discovery cohort repertoire had been produced on one sequencing platform. Among the approximately 420 genotyped donors, approximately 81% belonged to the genetic ancestry cluster associated with self-reported Caucasian donors. General conclusions and limits of the study: In vitro tests confirmed that three of the cytomegalovirus-associated TCR beta chains recognize cytomegalovirus antigens. In an earlier analysis of 587 of the donors, most TCR beta V segments were observed in productive rearrangements about 87% or about 30% of the time, broadly matching IMGT annotations. A later analysis found that most CMV-associated TCR beta chains appeared HLA-restricted, with HLA associations seemingly driven largely by CMV exposure. In a later analysis, HLA-associated TCR beta chains were found to be more clonally expanded and to have lower generation probabilities than equally common non-associated chains. According to a later genetic analysis, donors in an Asian-associated ancestry cluster had fewer N-insertions in productive TCRs than the roughly 670-donor mean. A group of highly shared sequence variants was considered likely to be a technical artifact of the sequencing pipeline. In a later genetic analysis, a missense DCLRE1C variant was associated with V-gene and J-gene trimming of TCR beta chains, and the association was replicated in an independent cohort. Roughly uniform sequencing depth across donors was assumed in presence/absence analyses, although this assumption may not hold. Some IMGT-functional V segments, including TRBV6-2 and TRBV6-3, could not be told apart with the 87-base-pair reads, so those segments were excluded. A further reported finding was that TCR beta sequences accurately predicted the HLA-A and HLA-B alleles for most subjects in the first cohort. The authors suggested that the approach could potentially be generalized to other disease states and immunological phenotypes. Only TCR beta chains were sequenced in this cohort, and the absence of alpha or paired-chain data limited detectable features. According to a later analysis, TCR association rates differed among HLA loci, with DRB1 alleles showing the most associated TCRs and HLA-C alleles showing the fewest. Assigning TCR associations to individual alleles was difficult when HLA alleles, especially DR and DQ, strongly co-occurred. Cytomegalovirus status was reported to be diagnosed by the classifier with high specificity and sensitivity in both the original and validation cohorts. Immune exposure information for the cohort was limited to CMV serostatus. Across donors, most TCR sequences were observed very rarely, whereas some public TCRs were present in many individuals. Correlated functional status among segregating V segments might be attributable to linkage disequilibrium, but an unknown experimental factor could not be ruled out. Several of the top co-occurrence clusters appeared to be linked to parvovirus B19, influenza, CMV and Epstein-Barr virus, according to a later analysis. At a false discovery rate of 0.05, a later analysis linked about 17,000 TCR beta sequences to specific HLA alleles. Because HLA typing was unavailable for some donors at each locus, only the typed subset was used in association tests. A total of around 150 TCR beta chains were listed by the study as associated with cytomegalovirus. The earlier analysis of approximately 540 of the donors excluded about 16 rarely observed V segments, including chromosome 9 orphons, because counts were too low.

Library generation was performed with the immunoSEQ multiplex PCR assay. The multiplex PCR relied on a mix of 60 forward primers for TCR Vbeta segments and 13 reverse primers for TCR Jbeta segments. Amplification of the CDR3 region of rearranged TCR beta genes was performed with a multiplex PCR assay on genomic DNA. On the Illumina HiSeq System, the amplified TCR beta libraries were sequenced as 87-base-pair reads. In the original analysis: A later analysis tallied some 79 million unique TCR beta chains across the 700 or so repertoires, and roughly 11 million of those chains were shared by two or more donors. Raw reads were error-corrected and collapsed into unique sequences with a nearest-neighbor algorithm that merged closely related sequences to remove PCR and sequencing errors. Alignment of CDR3 sequences to IMGT reference sequences was used to assign V, D and J gene segments. For a sequence to be retained, at least a six-nucleotide match to both a V gene segment and a J gene segment was required. A rearrangement was called productive if the CDR3 had no stop codons and remained in frame with V and J, and every other rearrangement was called non-productive. CDR3 was defined according to IMGT convention as the region running from the second conserved V-encoded cysteine to the conserved J-encoded phenylalanine. Sequences without an unambiguous match to a single V gene segment were excluded from the earlier analysis of 587 of the donors. In an earlier analysis of around 590 of the donors, a V segment was called functional when productive rearrangements were above 56.7%, and segregating when the standard deviation between donors exceeded 5%. A statistical classification framework was built to diagnose cytomegalovirus status from the catalog of TCR beta chain sequences. In a later analysis, V and J genes were assigned by comparing TCR nucleotide sequences against IMGT/GENE-DB human TR gene sequences. In a later analysis, CDR3 sequences and most-parsimonious VDJ recombination scenarios were assigned using the TCRdist pipeline. In a later analysis, every TCR beta chain was defined by the combination of its CDR3 amino acid sequence and its V-gene family, and reads without a unique V-gene family were dropped. In a later analysis, approximately 590 highly shared, low-generation-probability nucleotide sequences were removed to address suspected cross-contamination and a sequencing artifact. A later analysis calculated a clonal expansion index for each public chain from normalized within-repertoire ranks of inferred template counts. Generation probabilities in a later analysis came from a VDJ recombination model fitted to out-of-frame rearrangements, and those results were checked against IGoR. Hypergeometric tests were used in a later analysis to score TCR-TCR, TCR-HLA and TCR-CMV co-occurrence, with a repertoire-size bias correction applied to the TCR pairs. A later analysis estimated false discovery rates by permuting HLA or CMV assignments 20 times. In a later analysis, co-occurring TCRs were grouped with DBSCAN, and TCRdist sequence similarity was added when clustering was performed within HLA-allele-positive subsets. Repertoires with fewer than 30,000 or more than 120,000 public chains were left out of co-occurrence clustering, as were about five repertoires with anomalous nucleotide sharing. Entries here come from immuneACCESS through TCRdb and include only in-frame sequences with V and J called. Some clones fail to appear in such tables; in the studies checked, an unresolved V gene covers under half of the shortfall, and the cause of the remainder is unknown. The D gene and trimming were derived from the DNA, and the V and J assignments and clone size from that table. Present in this sample are roughly 89,000 clones, 80% of which were seen just once. The top ten hold approximately 2% of the sample.

Deletion took 7 bases off V and 3 bases off J, with a span of 9 bases between the germline ends. The CDR3 runs 12 amino acids, cysteine and phenylalanine included. The only DNA kept is the CDR3, 36 bases in frame from the first base. For CDR1 and CDR2, the germline V gene lists LGHNT and FRNRAP. The cohort consisted of 670 or so healthy bone marrow donors. All cohort members were sampled while nominally healthy, although unrecorded immune exposures were likely present. The donor tested CMV seronegative, placing the donor among the 300 to 450 seronegative members of the cohort. Every donor gave a peripheral blood sample, and the peripheral blood mononuclear cells from that sample were used for TCR beta sequencing. Genomic DNA was extracted from the blood cell samples with the Qiagen DNeasy Blood Extraction Kit. On this clone itself: There is no known antigen for this receptor. No base-level quality is on record; no much larger clone is a single base apart.

The TCR originated in a young man in good health and CMV-seronegative. The rearrangement combines TRBV12-5 with TRBJ1-1; possibly the D gene is TRBD1, per 5 matching bases. The source material was PBMCs. In nucleotides, the sequence is TGTGCTAGTGCTTTAGGGGACACTGAAGCTTTCTTT. This yields the protein CASALGDTEAFF.